This T cell receptor (beta chain) was identified in a study of blood T cell repertoires in COVID-19. Study at large: Samples came from the United States, Italy and Spain, spanning acute and convalescent COVID-19. The analysed material was cDNA or gDNA that came from T cells, B-cell-depleted T cells, or PBMCs.

Looked up from germline, CDR1 is SEHNR and CDR2 is FQNEAQ (reference sequence). The CDR3 loop spans 14 amino acids. V lost 4 bases, J lost 10 bases, and 17 bases lay in between. Libraries were prepared by immunoSEQ multiplex PCR; TCRdb keeps only in-frame clonotypes and omits some of them. The data show about 120,000 clones, approximately 82% seen once. J is TRBJ2-1 and V is TRBV7-9, with TRBD1 as a possible D gene (6 bases). The TCR comes from a man between 65 and 85 years old with active or convalescent COVID-19. Sample: peripheral blood. CDR3 amino acids: CASSSNRVDGEQFF. CDR3 DNA sequence: TGTGCCAGCAGCTCCAACAGGGTCGATGGGGAGCAGTTCTTC.